The clone carrying this T cell receptor (beta chain) was seen just once. Its specificity is not known. The sample comes from a study of cytomegalovirus exposure and HLA in healthy donors. Looked up from germline, CDR1 is MDHEN and CDR2 is SYDVKM. Trimming at V came to 10 bases and at J to 2 bases, leaving 8 bases not matched to a gene. CDR3 length equals 14 residues. Findings and limits, study-wide: In an earlier analysis, about 87% or about 30%: the productive usage of most TCR beta V segments. With high specificity and sensitivity, the classifier reportedly diagnosed cytomegalovirus status. In a later analysis, V- and J-gene trimming of beta chains associated with a DCLRE1C missense variant, replicated independently.

In the PCR, 60 Vbeta and 13 Jbeta primers were used. Sequencing used immunoSEQ multiplex PCR; TCRdb keeps in-frame clones, though not all of them. The sample holds around 150,000 clones, around 80% seen once. Material for sequencing was PBMCs. This receptor was taken from a man aged 30 to 39 in good health and CMV-seronegative. This chain joins TRBV28 and TRBJ2-1, with 7 positions matching TRBD2. The CDR3 protein is CAIGQSGAYNEQFF. The CDR3 DNA reads as TGTGCCATCGGCCAAAGCGGGGCCTACAATGAGCAGTTCTTC.